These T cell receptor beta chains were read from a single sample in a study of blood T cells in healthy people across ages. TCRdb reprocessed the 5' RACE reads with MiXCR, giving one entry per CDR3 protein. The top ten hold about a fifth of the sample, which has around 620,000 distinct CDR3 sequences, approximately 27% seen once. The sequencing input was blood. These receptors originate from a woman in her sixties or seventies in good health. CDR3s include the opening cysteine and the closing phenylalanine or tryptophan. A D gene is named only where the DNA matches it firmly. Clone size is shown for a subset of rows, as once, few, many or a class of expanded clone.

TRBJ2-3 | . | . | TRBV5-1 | TGCGCCAGCAGCTCGGACTGGGATAGCACAGATACGCAGTATTTT | CASSSDWDSTDTQYF
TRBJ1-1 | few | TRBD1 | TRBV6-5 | TGTGCCAGCAGCCGCAGACAGGGAATGAACACTGAAGCTTTCTTT | CASSRRQGMNTEAFF
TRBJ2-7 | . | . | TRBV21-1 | TGTGCCAGCAGCATGCTTTTGCGACAGGGACCCTACGAGCAGTACTTC | CASSMLLRQGPYEQYF
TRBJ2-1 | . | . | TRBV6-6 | TGTGCCAGCAGTTACGTTGCGGGTGCCTACAATGAGCAGTTCTTC | CASSYVAGAYNEQFF
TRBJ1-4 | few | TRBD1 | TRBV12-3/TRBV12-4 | TGTGCCAGCAGTTACCGACAGGGGCTGGAGGAAAAACTGTTTTTT | CASSYRQGLEEKLFF
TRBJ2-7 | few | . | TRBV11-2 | TGTGCCAGCAGCCGGGGACGGCTCAACGAGCAGTACTTC | CASSRGRLNEQYF
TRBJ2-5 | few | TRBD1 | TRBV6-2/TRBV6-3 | TGTGCCAGCAGTCGGACAGGGGGGATAGCAGAGACCCAGTACTTC | CASSRTGGIAETQYF
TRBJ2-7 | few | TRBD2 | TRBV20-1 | TGCAGTGCTAGAACCGGCGGGGGGGACTCCTACGAGCAGTACTTC | CSARTGGGDSYEQYF
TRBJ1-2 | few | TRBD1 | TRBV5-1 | TGCGCCAGCCGGGACAGCTCAACCGACTATGGCTACACCTTC | CASRDSSTDYGYTF
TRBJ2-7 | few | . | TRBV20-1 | TGCAGTGCTAGATATCACCGTGAGCAGTACTTC | CSARYHREQYF
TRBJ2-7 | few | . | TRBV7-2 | TGTGCCAGCAGCCTAGTAGGACTCCTCGTGGGCGAGCAGTACTTC | CASSLVGLLVGEQYF
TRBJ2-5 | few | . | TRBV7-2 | TGTGCCAGCAGCCCGATGGAGACCCAGTACTTC | CASSPMETQYF
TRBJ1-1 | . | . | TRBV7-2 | TGTGCCAGCAGCAATAGCAGGGTCTCTGAAGCTTTCTTT | CASSNSRVSEAFF
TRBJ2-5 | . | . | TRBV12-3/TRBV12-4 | TGTGCCAGCACCCCTTTTCGGGGGAGCTTCCAAGAGACCCAGTACTTC | CASTPFRGSFQETQYF
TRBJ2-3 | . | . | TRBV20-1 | TGCAGTGCTAACCGGGACTTAACGCAGTATTTT | CSANRDLTQYF
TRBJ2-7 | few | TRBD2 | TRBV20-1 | TGCAGTGCGCGTCTTCTAGCGGGGGGCTACGAGCAGTACTTC | CSARLLAGGYEQYF
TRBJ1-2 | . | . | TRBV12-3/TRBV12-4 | TGTGCCAGCAGTTTGGAGGACCGTGGCTACACCTTC | CASSLEDRGYTF
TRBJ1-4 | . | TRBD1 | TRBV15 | TGTGCCACCAGCAGGTTCACGGGACAGGGGACGTCAACTAATGAAAAACTGCTTTTT | CATSRFTGQGTSTNEKLLF
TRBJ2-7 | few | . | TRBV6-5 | TGTGCCAGCAGTTACGATTCGTCCGAGCAGTACTTC | CASSYDSSEQYF
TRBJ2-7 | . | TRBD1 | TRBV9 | TGTGCCAGCAGCGTAGCCGGGACAGGGGACGAGCAGTACTTC | CASSVAGTGDEQYF
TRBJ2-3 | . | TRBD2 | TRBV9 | TGTGCCAGCAGCCCCAGGGTGACGGGAGGAGATACGCAGTATTTT | CASSPRVTGGDTQYF
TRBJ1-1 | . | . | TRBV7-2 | TGTGCCAGCAGCCCCCGACGGGGAGCTGAGAACACTGAAGCTTTCTTT | CASSPRRGAENTEAFF
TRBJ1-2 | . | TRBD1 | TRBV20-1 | TGCAGTGCTAGAGATTACAGGGGTTATGGCTACACCTTC | CSARDYRGYGYTF
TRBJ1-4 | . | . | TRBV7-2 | TGTGCCAGCAGCCCTAACACGGGGAATGAAAAACTGTTTTTT | CASSPNTGNEKLFF
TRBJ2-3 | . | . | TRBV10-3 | TGTGCCATCAGTGAGTCCCGGACTTTCCCATCAGATACGCAGTATTTT | CAISESRTFPSDTQYF
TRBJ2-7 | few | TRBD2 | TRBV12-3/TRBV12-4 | TGTGCCAGCAGTTCAGGGACTAGCGGGGTTCCGACGGGGTTCTTC | CASSSGTSGVPTGFF